The T cell receptor beta chain under discussion was sequenced for a study of blood T cell repertoires in COVID-19. This clone has only a few counts. This CDR3 region has 16 residues. Germline V gene sequence: CDR1 LGHDT, CDR2 YNNKEL (reference sequence). V shed 3 bases and J 14 bases; nucleotides not matched to a gene: 18. Method: immunoSEQ multiplex PCR; TCRdb's copy keeps in-frame clones and lacks some. The data contain about 260,000 clones, around 84% of them singletons. Input material: PBMCs or T cells enriched from blood (not recorded which). The clonotype originates from a man aged 30 to 39 with acute COVID-19. The V gene is TRBV3-1 (or the pseudogene TRBV3-2), the J gene TRBJ1-2; 10 positions match TRBD1. This CDR3 reads CASSHKYRDRGRFYTF. The CDR3 nucleotides are TGTGCCAGCAGCCACAAATACCGGGACAGGGGAAGGTTCTATACCTTC.